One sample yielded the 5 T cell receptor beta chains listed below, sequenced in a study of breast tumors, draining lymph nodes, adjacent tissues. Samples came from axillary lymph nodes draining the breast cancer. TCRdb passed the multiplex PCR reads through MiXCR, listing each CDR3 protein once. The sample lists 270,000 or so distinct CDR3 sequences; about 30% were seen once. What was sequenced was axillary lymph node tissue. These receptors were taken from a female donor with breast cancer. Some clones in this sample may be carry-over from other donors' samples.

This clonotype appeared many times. Here the CDR3 DNA reads TGTGCCAGCAGCGGCCAGGGACAGGGGGCAGGCGAGCAGTACTTC. Translated: CASSGQGQGAGEQYF. This chain connects TRBV9 to TRBJ2-7; TRBD1 matches at 12 bases. The junction had 7 bases not matched to a gene; V was cut back by 3 bases and J by 6 bases. Germline V gene sequence: CDR1 SGDLS, CDR2 YYNGEE. The CDR3 is 15 amino acids.

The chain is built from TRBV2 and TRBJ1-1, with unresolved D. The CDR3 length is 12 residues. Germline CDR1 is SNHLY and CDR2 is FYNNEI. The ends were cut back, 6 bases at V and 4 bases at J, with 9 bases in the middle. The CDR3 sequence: CASRTVGTEAFF. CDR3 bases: TGTGCCAGCAGAACAGTGGGCACTGAAGCTTTCTTT.

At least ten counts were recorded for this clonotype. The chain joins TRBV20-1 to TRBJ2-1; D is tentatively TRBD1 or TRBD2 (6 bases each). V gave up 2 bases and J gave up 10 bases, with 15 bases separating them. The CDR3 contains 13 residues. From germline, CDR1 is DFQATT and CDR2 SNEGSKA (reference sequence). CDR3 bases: TGCAGTGCTAGATCTGGGGGGCTCATGGAGCAGTTCTTC. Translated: CSARSGGLMEQFF.

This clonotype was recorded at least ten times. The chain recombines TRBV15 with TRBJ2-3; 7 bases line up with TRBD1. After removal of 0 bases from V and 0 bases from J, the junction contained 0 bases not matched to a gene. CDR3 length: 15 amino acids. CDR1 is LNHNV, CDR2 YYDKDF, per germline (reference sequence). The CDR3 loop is CATSRDRGSTDTQYF. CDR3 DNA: TGTGCCACCAGCAGAGACAGGGGGAGCACAGATACGCAGTATTTT. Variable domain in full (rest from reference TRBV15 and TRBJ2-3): DAMVIQNPRYQVTQFGKPVTLSCSQTLNHNVMYWYQQKSSQAPKLLFHYYDKDFNNEADTPDNFQSRRPNTSFCFLDIRSPGLGDTAMYLCATSRDRGSTDTQYFGPGTRLTVL.

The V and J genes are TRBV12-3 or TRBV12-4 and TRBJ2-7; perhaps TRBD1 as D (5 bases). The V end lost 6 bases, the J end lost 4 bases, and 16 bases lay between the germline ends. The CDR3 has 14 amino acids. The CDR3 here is CASSRTPPLYEQYF. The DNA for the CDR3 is TGTGCCAGCAGCCGGACACCACCCCTTTACGAGCAGTACTTC.